Listed below are T cell receptor beta chains from one sample, sequenced in a study of shared clonotypes between healthy human individuals. Using immunoSEQ multiplex PCR, the repertoire was profiled, and TCRdb retains in-frame clones only, with some absent. The data contain about 2.3 million clones, over 85% of them singletons. The specimen sequenced was naive CD4+ T cells from PBMCs. The receptors here all came from a man in his late teens or twenties in good health. Some clones in this sample may be carry-over from other donors' samples. The CDR3 runs from the conserved cysteine through the conserved F or W. Each record gives: CDR3 length, J gene, V gene, D gene, clone size, CDR3 DNA, CDR3 protein. A D gene is named only where the DNA matches it firmly. The listing skips clone size in some rows; elsewhere it reads once, few, many or a size class.

len: 20; j_gene: TRBJ2-3; v_gene: TRBV5-4; d_gene: .; abundance: .; CDR3nt: TGTGCCAGCAGCCCACCCCAGAGGTCGGCTAGCGCCCTATCCACAGATACGCAGTATTTT; CDR3aa: CASSPPQRSASALSTDTQYF
len: 16; j_gene: TRBJ2-5; v_gene: TRBV5-1; d_gene: .; abundance: once; CDR3nt: TGCGCCAGCAGCTTGGGGCCGCCGGCGAGTGGAGAGACCCAGTACTTC; CDR3aa: CASSLGPPASGETQYF
len: 15; j_gene: TRBJ2-1; v_gene: TRBV28; d_gene: .; abundance: .; CDR3nt: TGTGCCAGCAGTACCCCCCCAGTCGCCTACAATGAGCAGTTCTTC; CDR3aa: CASSTPPVAYNEQFF
len: 15; j_gene: TRBJ2-5; v_gene: TRBV27; d_gene: .; abundance: .; CDR3nt: TGTGCCAGCAGTTTCTGGGACGGAAGGCAGGAGACCCAGTACTTC; CDR3aa: CASSFWDGRQETQYF
len: 16; j_gene: TRBJ2-7; v_gene: TRBV7-2; d_gene: TRBD2; abundance: .; CDR3nt: TGTGCCAGCAGCTTAGGAGGGCGGACTAGCTCCTACGAGCAGTACTTC; CDR3aa: CASSLGGRTSSYEQYF
len: 16; j_gene: TRBJ1-4; v_gene: TRBV4-3; d_gene: .; abundance: .; CDR3nt: TGCGCCAGCAGCCAAGTTAAAGGCCAGGGAGGTGAAAAACTGTTTTTT; CDR3aa: CASSQVKGQGGEKLFF
len: 15; j_gene: TRBJ1-2; v_gene: TRBV5-1; d_gene: .; abundance: .; CDR3nt: TGCGCCAGCAGCCCAGGACACCCTTCTAACTATGGCTACACCTTC; CDR3aa: CASSPGHPSNYGYTF
len: 15; j_gene: TRBJ1-1; v_gene: TRBV6-5; d_gene: .; abundance: .; CDR3nt: TGTGCCAGCAGAACCACGTCCGTCAAGAACACTGAAGCTTTCTTT; CDR3aa: CASRTTSVKNTEAFF
len: 14; j_gene: TRBJ2-5; v_gene: TRBV2; d_gene: .; abundance: .; CDR3nt: TGTGCCAGCAGTGGATCTGGGGGCGGTGAGACCCAGTACTTC; CDR3aa: CASSGSGGGETQYF
len: 15; j_gene: TRBJ1-3; v_gene: TRBV11-2; d_gene: .; abundance: .; CDR3nt: TGTGCCAGCAGCCATCAAGTCGGGCTAAGAAACACCATATATTTT; CDR3aa: CASSHQVGLRNTIYF
len: 12; j_gene: TRBJ2-7; v_gene: TRBV29-1; d_gene: TRBD1; abundance: .; CDR3nt: TGCAGCGTTGGAGAAGGGGGCTCCGAGCAGTACTTC; CDR3aa: CSVGEGGSEQYF
len: 15; j_gene: TRBJ1-2; v_gene: TRBV11-2; d_gene: TRBD1; abundance: few; CDR3nt: TGTGCCAGCAGCCCCCTCCGGGACAGCCAGGATGGCTACACCTTC; CDR3aa: CASSPLRDSQDGYTF
len: 18; j_gene: TRBJ1-3; v_gene: TRBV5-1; d_gene: .; abundance: .; CDR3nt: TGCGCCAGCAGCCCCGGGACTGATCCTTGGAGCTCTGGAAACACCATATATTTT; CDR3aa: CASSPGTDPWSSGNTIYF
len: 15; j_gene: TRBJ1-1; v_gene: TRBV28; d_gene: .; abundance: .; CDR3nt: TGTGCCAGCAGTTTAGGACAGCCCATGAACACTGAAGCTTTCTTT; CDR3aa: CASSLGQPMNTEAFF
len: 15; j_gene: TRBJ2-2; v_gene: TRBV7-3; d_gene: .; abundance: .; CDR3nt: TGTGCCAGCAGCTTAGGCATAGCGAACACCGGGGAGCTGTTTTTT; CDR3aa: CASSLGIANTGELFF
len: 17; j_gene: TRBJ1-5; v_gene: TRBV27; d_gene: .; abundance: few; CDR3nt: TGTGCCAGCAGTCCCGTTCGGGGTGAGGGGAGCAATCAGCCCCAGCATTTT; CDR3aa: CASSPVRGEGSNQPQHF
len: 20; j_gene: TRBJ2-2; v_gene: TRBV4-1; d_gene: TRBD2; abundance: .; CDR3nt: TGCGCCAGCAGCCAAGATCGGGCTAGCGGGAGGGGCGGGGACACCGGGGAGCTGTTTTTT; CDR3aa: CASSQDRASGRGGDTGELFF
len: 16; j_gene: TRBJ2-7; v_gene: TRBV2; d_gene: TRBD1; abundance: .; CDR3nt: TGTGCCAGCAGGGAAGGACCGGGACAGTTGAAGTACGAGCAGTACTTC; CDR3aa: CASREGPGQLKYEQYF
len: 12; j_gene: TRBJ1-2; v_gene: TRBV29-1; d_gene: TRBD1; abundance: .; CDR3nt: TGCAGCGCTGGACAGGGTGGCTATGGCTACACCTTC; CDR3aa: CSAGQGGYGYTF
len: 18; j_gene: TRBJ1-5; v_gene: TRBV21-1; d_gene: .; abundance: .; CDR3nt: TGTGCCAGCAGCAAAAGCCCTCCACAGGGGGCCGCCCCCCGGCCCCAGCATTTT; CDR3aa: CASSKSPPQGAAPRPQHF
len: 14; j_gene: TRBJ2-7; v_gene: TRBV7-9; d_gene: .; abundance: few; CDR3nt: TGTGCCAGCAGCTCGAACACGGCCACCTACGAGCAGTACTTC; CDR3aa: CASSSNTATYEQYF
len: 18; j_gene: TRBJ1-3; v_gene: TRBV5-1; d_gene: .; abundance: .; CDR3nt: TGCGCCAGCAGCTTGTCGAGACCCCCTTCCCACTCTGGAAACACCATATATTTT; CDR3aa: CASSLSRPPSHSGNTIYF
len: 15; j_gene: TRBJ1-3; v_gene: TRBV28; d_gene: .; abundance: .; CDR3nt: TGTGCCAGCAGTTTAGGTGGTTTTCCAGGAAACACCATATATTTT; CDR3aa: CASSLGGFPGNTIYF
len: 14; j_gene: TRBJ2-7; v_gene: TRBV6-1; d_gene: .; abundance: once; CDR3nt: TGTGCCAGCAGTGAAACACCGGTAGCCTACGAGCAGTACTTC; CDR3aa: CASSETPVAYEQYF
len: 15; j_gene: TRBJ1-4; v_gene: TRBV4-1; d_gene: .; abundance: few; CDR3nt: TGCGCCAGCAGCCAAGATCCTGAGAGAAATGAAAAACTGTTTTTT; CDR3aa: CASSQDPERNEKLFF
len: 15; j_gene: TRBJ2-1; v_gene: TRBV9; d_gene: .; abundance: .; CDR3nt: TGTGCCAGCAGCGTAGACCCCCACGAACGGAATGAGCAGTTCTTC; CDR3aa: CASSVDPHERNEQFF
len: 14; j_gene: TRBJ1-4; v_gene: TRBV21-1; d_gene: .; abundance: once; CDR3nt: TGTGCCAGCTTTTCCGGGCGAACTAATGAAAAACTGTTTTTT; CDR3aa: CASFSGRTNEKLFF
len: 16; j_gene: TRBJ2-5; v_gene: TRBV9; d_gene: .; abundance: .; CDR3nt: TGTGCCAGCAGCGTAGCTGAGGGATCAAGGTCGGAGACCCAGTACTTC; CDR3aa: CASSVAEGSRSETQYF
len: 14; j_gene: TRBJ2-5; v_gene: TRBV4-3; d_gene: .; abundance: .; CDR3nt: TGCGCCAGCAGCCAAGACAGGTACCGGGAGACCCAGTACTTC; CDR3aa: CASSQDRYRETQYF